This T cell receptor (beta chain) was sequenced for a study of blood T cell repertoires in COVID-19. The wider study: In each case, the material was cDNA or gDNA derived from T cells, B-cell-depleted T cells, or PBMCs.

The V gene end was trimmed by 6 bases and the J gene end by 0 bases; junction bases not matched to a gene: 5. The CDR3 has 15 amino acids. Germline values: CDR1 SNHLY, CDR2 FYNNEI. Original handling: Amplification from reference gene primers served as the basis for estimated nucleated cell counts. TCRdb's copy holds only in-frame clones and misses some; the assay was immunoSEQ multiplex PCR. V and J calls and clone size come straight from that table; D and trimming were deduced from the DNA. The data show 60,000 to 70,000 clones, more than 75% seen once. V and J are TRBV2 and TRBJ1-5; 7 nucleotides line up with TRBD1. The origin of this receptor is an elderly woman with acute or convalescent COVID-19. Sequenced input: peripheral blood. The CDR3 nucleotides are TGTGCCAGCAGCCGCGAGGGGGCTAGCAATCAGCCCCAGCATTTT. Its protein is CASSREGASNQPQHF. The full variable domain, in which reference TRBV2 and TRBJ1-5 provide the parts outside the CDR3, is EPEVTQTPSHQVTQMGQEVILRCVPISNHLYFYWYRQILGQKVEFLVSFYNNEISEKSEIFDDQFSVERPDGSNFTLKIRSTKLEDSAMYFCASSREGASNQPQHFGDGTRLSIL.